The next 3 T cell receptor beta chains were all read from a single sample in a study of shared clonotypes between healthy human individuals (dated by TCRdb to 2020 to 2021). Receptor amplification or capture employed the immunoSEQ multiplex PCR assay. TCRdb carries this immuneACCESS record with in-frame sequences only. Its versions omit some clonotypes, under half of them owing to an unresolved V gene in the studies checked, with the rest unexplained. A total of a few million clones appear in this sample, 90% to 96% of them only once. Of the sample, around 0.13% falls within the top ten clones. Sequences were obtained from naive CD4+ T cells sorted from blood. This sample's cell subset or site label indicates: CD45RA+ positively selected. The origin of the receptors is a man younger than 35 in good health.

CDR3 protein: CASSPLSGGSGEQFF. For the CDR3, the DNA is TGTGCCAGCTCACCACTGTCCGGGGGTTCAGGTGAGCAGTTCTTC. The chain combines TRBV18 with TRBJ2-1; tentative D call: TRBD2 (6 bases). The CDR3 contains 15 residues. Per germline, CDR1 KGHSH and CDR2 LQKENI. V shed 1 base and J shed 9 bases, with 16 bases lying between them. Variable domain in full (rest from reference TRBV18 and TRBJ2-1): NAGVMQNPRHLVRRRGQEARLRCSPMKGHSHVYWYRQLPEEGLKFMVYLQKENIIDESGMPKERFSAEFPKEGPSILRIQQVVRGDSAAYFCASSPLSGGSGEQFFGPGTRLTVL.

The gene calls are TRBV29-1 and TRBJ1-2; 7 nucleotides agree with TRBD1. The CDR3 totals 14 residues. Germline V gene lookup returns CDR1 SQVTM and CDR2 ANQGSEA. The V and J ends lost 0 bases and 7 bases, in that order; junction bases with no gene match: 8. CDR3 sequence (DNA): TGCAGCGTTGAAGACCCCGACAGGGTGGGTGGCTACACCTTC. Translation: CSVEDPDRVGGYTF.

For this clone: The same CDR3 is also encoded by other DNA sequences in this sample. This chain connects TRBV29-1 to TRBJ1-5; 9 bases match TRBD1. In germline, CDR1 is SQVTM, CDR2 ANQGSEA. The CDR3 sequence is 12 residues long. V lost 6 bases to trimming and J lost 4 bases; unmatched junction nucleotides: 1. Written as DNA, the CDR3 is TGCAGCGTCGGACAGGGGAATCAGCCCCAGCATTTT. Translating gives CSVGQGNQPQHF.